The source of this T cell receptor (beta chain) is a study of beta chain features in type 1 diabetes. Study results and caveats: Moderate yet significant TCRB CDR3 shortening was seen in Type 1 diabetes patients in all four CD4+ subsets.

Sorting based on CD45RO/CCR7/CD25/CD127/CD95/CD27 separated CD4+ naive, central memory, regulatory and stem cell-like memory cells. Regarding this clone: Its specificity is unknown.

Sequenced material consisted of expressed TCRB transcripts (all of the isolated RNA was reverse transcribed). The repertoire was sequenced with immunoSEQ multiplex PCR; TCRdb's copy has only in-frame clones and lacks some. The data show about 650,000 clones, around 11% seen once. V shed 5 bases, J shed 10 bases, and the junction held 3 bases outside the gene matches. Germline assignment: CDR1 SGHTA and CDR2 FQGNSA. This CDR3 comprises 11 residues. Sequences were obtained from naive CD4+ T cells from blood. The chain joins TRBV7-2 to TRBJ1-1; 8 bases agree with TRBD1. The clonotype comes from a man aged 25 to 40 with type 1 diabetes. The chain's CDR3 is CASSQDRGAFF. For the CDR3, the DNA is TGTGCCAGCAGCCAAGACAGGGGAGCTTTCTTT. Combining the CDR3 with reference TRBV7-2 and TRBJ1-1 gives the whole variable domain GAGVSQSPSNKVTEKGKDVELRCDPISGHTALYWYRQSLGQGLEFLIYFQGNSAPDKSGLPSDRFSAERTGGSVSTLTIQRTQQEDSAVYLCASSQDRGAFFGQGTRLTVV.